A selection of T cell receptor beta chains follows, all from one sample in a study of vaccination and CD4 T cells after COVID-19. These receptors lack a known antigen. TCRdb re-derived calls from the PCR reads in MiXCR, one entry per CDR3 protein. The sample holds 13,000 to 15,000 distinct CDR3 sequences, 50% to 55% seen once. The sequencing sample was made of CD4+ T cells from blood, cultured in vitro. The receptors come from a human donor who had recovered from COVID-19. Both conserved end residues are part of each CDR3. A D gene is named only where the DNA matches it firmly. A clone size is listed for some rows: how often the clone was seen (once, few, many), or a class if it is expanded.

few	TRBV20-1	TRBJ2-1	TRBD1	TGCAGTGCTCTAGGGACAGGTTACAATGAGCAGTTCTTC	CSALGTGYNEQFF
NA	TRBV20-1	TRBJ2-1	TRBD2	TGCAGTGCTAGCTTCGGGAGGTCTTACAATGAGCAGTTCTTC	CSASFGRSYNEQFF
few	TRBV10-3	TRBJ2-5	NA	TGTGCCATCAGTGAGTCGACTCCCAGCGGAGAAGAGACCCAGTACTTC	CAISESTPSGEETQYF
NA	TRBV14	TRBJ2-5	TRBD2	TGTGCCAGCAGCCTGAGAGGCGGCGGGAGGCGGGCAGAGACCCAGTACTTC	CASSLRGGGRRAETQYF
once	TRBV27	TRBJ1-1	NA	TGTGCCAGCAGTTTATGGGCAGGAGGGATGAACACTGAAGCTTTCTTT	CASSLWAGGMNTEAFF
NA	TRBV7-8	TRBJ2-7	TRBD2	TGTGCCAGCAGCCGTCGACTAGCAGACGCCTACGAGCAGTACTTC	CASSRRLADAYEQYF
few	TRBV7-2	TRBJ2-2	NA	TGTGCCAGCAGCGCCGCCCTGGGTGCGGGCGGGGAGCTGTTTTTT	CASSAALGAGGELFF
NA	TRBV28	TRBJ2-7	NA	TGTGCCAGCCTGGGGGGGCGGGAGCAGTACTTC	CASLGGREQYF
NA	TRBV6-2/TRBV6-3	TRBJ2-3	NA	TGTGCCAGCATGGAGTTCCACACAGATACGCAGTATTTT	CASMEFHTDTQYF
NA	TRBV19	TRBJ1-3	NA	TGTGCCAGTAGTATCAGTACCACCATATATTTT	CASSISTTIYF
NA	TRBV6-1	TRBJ1-3	NA	TGTGCCAGCAGCGGTGGGGGGTATGGAAACACCATATATTTT	CASSGGGYGNTIYF
NA	TRBV7-9	TRBJ2-7	TRBD1	TGTGCCAGCAGCTTTTCGGGGACAGGGTTCAACGAGCAGTACTTC	CASSFSGTGFNEQYF
NA	TRBV15	TRBJ2-7	NA	TGTGCCACCAGCAGAGATAAAGGCCGGTCCTTGTCGTACGAGCAGTACTTC	CATSRDKGRSLSYEQYF
NA	TRBV20-1	TRBJ1-4	TRBD1	TGCAGTGCTAGAGCCCGGGACAGGACTGCAACTAATGAAAAACTGTTTTTT	CSARARDRTATNEKLFF
few	TRBV10-3	TRBJ2-1	TRBD1	TGTGCCTGCAGGGGGCTCGGGAATGAGCAGTTCTTC	CACRGLGNEQFF
few	TRBV20-1	TRBJ1-6	NA	TGCAGTGCTAGGGCAGTAGGTGGTTCACCCCTCCACTTT	CSARAVGGSPLHF
few	TRBV10-3	TRBJ2-3	TRBD2	TGTGCCATCAGTGGAGCGGGAGGCAACACAGATACGCAGTATTTT	CAISGAGGNTDTQYF
NA	TRBV24-1	TRBJ2-1	NA	TGTGCCACCAGTGATACGTACAATGAGCAGTTCTTC	CATSDTYNEQFF
NA	TRBV20-1	TRBJ1-6	NA	TGCAGTGCTGTGGGGAGCAATTCACCCCTCCACTTT	CSAVGSNSPLHF
NA	TRBV20-1	TRBJ2-7	NA	TGCAGTGCTCTCCACCCACTTGGGCTGTACTTC	CSALHPLGLYF
NA	TRBV20-1	TRBJ1-5	TRBD1	TGCAGTGCTTTAACTCAGGGGGCTGGTGGACAGCCCCAGCATTTT	CSALTQGAGGQPQHF
NA	TRBV12-3/TRBV12-4	TRBJ2-7	NA	TGTGCCAGCAGCCCTGACATCGGGACCTACGAGCAGTACTTC	CASSPDIGTYEQYF
NA	TRBV2	TRBJ1-1	NA	TGTGCCAGCAGTGAGACCTTGGCAGGACGGAACACTGAAGCTTTCTTT	CASSETLAGRNTEAFF
few	TRBV11-1	TRBJ2-3	NA	TGTGCCAGCAGCTACGTCCAAGGTCAGGGGCAGTATTTT	CASSYVQGQGQYF
NA	TRBV27	TRBJ2-5	NA	TGTGCCAGCAGTTTATTTAAGGGTTGGGGTGAGACCCAGTACTTC	CASSLFKGWGETQYF
NA	TRBV5-1	TRBJ2-7	NA	TGCGCCAGCAGCTCGAGCTCCTACGAGCAGTACTTC	CASSSSSYEQYF
NA	TRBV7-2	TRBJ2-5	NA	TGTGCCAGCAGCCGCGACAGGACCCAAGAGACCCAGTACTTC	CASSRDRTQETQYF
NA	TRBV12-3/TRBV12-4	TRBJ1-1	NA	TGTGCCAGCAGTTTAGGGCGGTCTGAAGCTTTCTTT	CASSLGRSEAFF
NA	TRBV6-1	TRBJ2-5	NA	TGTGCCAGCAGCGTAACAGGAGGACGGCAAGAGACCCAGTACTTC	CASSVTGGRQETQYF
few	TRBV2	TRBJ1-1	NA	TGTGCCAGCAGGGGCTGGGAGGACACTGAAGCTTTCTTT	CASRGWEDTEAFF
once	TRBV6-2/TRBV6-3	TRBJ2-7	NA	TGTGCCAGCAGCCGGGACAACTACGAGCAGTACTTC	CASSRDNYEQYF
NA	TRBV14	TRBJ2-5	NA	TGTGCCAGCAGCCACCCTATGGGTCGGGGGCGCTGGGAGACCCAGTACTTC	CASSHPMGRGRWETQYF
medium-sized	TRBV28	TRBJ2-2	NA	TGTGCCAGCAGTTTGACCACCGGGGAGCTGTTTTTT	CASSLTTGELFF
NA	TRBV10-3	TRBJ1-1	NA	TGTGCCATCAGAGCAGAGAGGACTGAAGCTTTCTTT	CAIRAERTEAFF
few	TRBV5-1	TRBJ1-2	TRBD1	TGCGCCAGCAGCCAAACAGGGGGCAACTATGGCTACACCTTC	CASSQTGGNYGYTF
NA	TRBV20-1	TRBJ2-3	TRBD2	TGCAGTAGACTAGCTCGAACTAGCACAGATACGCAGTATTTT	CSRLARTSTDTQYF
NA	TRBV28	TRBJ1-2	NA	TGTGCCAGCAGTTCCCCGGGCCCCCGGGGCTATGGCTACACCTTC	CASSSPGPRGYGYTF
NA	TRBV4-2	TRBJ2-5	TRBD2	TGTGCCAGCAGCCAAGCATCGGCTAGCGGGAGGGCGGGGTACCAAGAGACCCAGTACTTC	CASSQASASGRAGYQETQYF
NA	TRBV20-1	TRBJ2-5	TRBD2	TGCAGTGCGGTTAATGGCGGGAGCGGTCGAGAGACCCAGTACTTC	CSAVNGGSGRETQYF
NA	TRBV10-3	TRBJ2-3	NA	TGTGCCATTGCTAGCGCAGATACGCAGTATTTT	CAIASADTQYF
NA	TRBV24-1	TRBJ2-6	NA	TGTGCCACCAGTGATTTGTCTGGTAGCGTCCTGACTTTC	CATSDLSGSVLTF
NA	TRBV20-1	TRBJ1-6	NA	TGCAGTGCTAGTAGGGCGGGTATGAATAATTCACCCCTCCACTTT	CSASRAGMNNSPLHF
NA	TRBV18	TRBJ1-3	NA	TGTGCCAGCTCACCACCAGTGGGGAGCTCTGGAAACACCATATATTTT	CASSPPVGSSGNTIYF
NA	TRBV20-1	TRBJ2-4	TRBD1	TGCAGTGCTAGATCGACAGGGGGTGACATTCAGTACTTC	CSARSTGGDIQYF
NA	TRBV6-1	TRBJ1-3	NA	TGTGCCAGCAGCCGGGGACACCCGAAGGGCACCATATATTTT	CASSRGHPKGTIYF
NA	TRBV4-3	TRBJ1-5	NA	TGCGCCAGCAGCCAAGTTTTAGGCGATCAGCCCCAGCATTTT	CASSQVLGDQPQHF
NA	TRBV10-3	TRBJ1-6	NA	TGTGCCATCAGGGAACGAGATAATTCACCCCTCCACTTT	CAIRERDNSPLHF
few	TRBV27	TRBJ1-6	NA	TGTGCCAGCAGTTCCGAGGGCCGATCACCCCTCCACTTT	CASSSEGRSPLHF
few	TRBV10-3	TRBJ1-5	NA	TGTGCCACCAGTCTGAACCAGGATCAGCCCCAGCATTTT	CATSLNQDQPQHF
NA	TRBV28	TRBJ1-4	NA	TGTGCCAGCAGTTTAAGGAGTAATGAAAAACTGTTTTTT	CASSLRSNEKLFF
NA	TRBV12-3/TRBV12-4	TRBJ1-3	NA	TGTGCCAGCAGTCTCAATTCTGGAAACACCATATATTTT	CASSLNSGNTIYF
NA	TRBV14	TRBJ1-6	NA	TGTGCCAGCAGCCAAGGAAGACACAATTCACCCCTCCACTTT	CASSQGRHNSPLHF
NA	TRBV20-1	TRBJ2-3	TRBD2	TGCAGTGCTGCTCGCGCTAGCGGGGTCTCAGATACGCAGTATTTT	CSAARASGVSDTQYF
once	TRBV11-1	TRBJ2-1	TRBD1	TGTGCCAGCAGCAGTGACAGGGGGCATAATGAGCAGTTCTTC	CASSSDRGHNEQFF
few	TRBV6-1	TRBJ2-5	TRBD1	TGTGCCAGCGGTCTGAATGGACAGGGGGCTGGGGAGACCCAGTACTTC	CASGLNGQGAGETQYF
NA	TRBV28	TRBJ2-5	TRBD1	TGTGCCAGCTCTCGAGCCGGACAGGGGAAGGAGACCCAGTACTTC	CASSRAGQGKETQYF
NA	TRBV7-9	TRBJ1-2	NA	TGTGCCAGCAGCTTACCCAATTTGGGTGGCTACACCTTC	CASSLPNLGGYTF
NA	TRBV2	TRBJ2-1	NA	TGTGCCAGCAGCACAGGGCCTGACAATGAGCAGTTCTTC	CASSTGPDNEQFF
few	TRBV20-1	TRBJ2-1	TRBD2	TGCAGTGCTACACTTCCTGGACTAGCGGGAGGTAGTGAGCAGTTCTTC	CSATLPGLAGGSEQFF
NA	TRBV28	TRBJ2-7	NA	TGTGCCAGCAGTCCCGCCGGAGGGCACTCCTACGAGCAGTACTTC	CASSPAGGHSYEQYF